This T cell receptor (beta chain) was observed in a study of T cell repertoires in cytomegalovirus infection. Study as a whole: CMV epitopes, recently identified HLA-C-restricted and well-studied HLA-B-restricted, were used. Evidence of both CMV infection and a matching HLA type came from public TCR beta signatures. Study results and limitations: Dominating the ex vivo response were HLA-C-restricted CMV-specific TCR beta clonotypes. Summed frequency of public TCR beta families distinguished CMV carriers with the relevant HLA.

Germline values: CDR1 MNHNS, CDR2 SASEGT. The CDR3 sequence is 15 residues long. Trimming left V 4 bases short and J 0 bases short, with 10 bases between. One entry per CDR3 protein results from TCRdb running MiXCR on the reads. The sample contains about 27,000 distinct CDR3 sequences, around a fifth of which appear only once. This clonotype was found a few times. Its antigen is not identified. The chain links TRBV6-1 to TRBJ2-1; possibly TRBD2 for D (5 bases). This sample comprised CD8+ T cells from cultured PBMCs, obtained from culture after CMV antigen stimulation. The source of this sequence is a human donor in good health (CMV status not recorded). Some clones in this sample may be carry-over from other donors' samples. CDR3: CASSVWGDSYNEQFF. The CDR3 DNA is TGTGCCAGCAGTGTGTGGGGAGACTCCTACAATGAGCAGTTCTTC.